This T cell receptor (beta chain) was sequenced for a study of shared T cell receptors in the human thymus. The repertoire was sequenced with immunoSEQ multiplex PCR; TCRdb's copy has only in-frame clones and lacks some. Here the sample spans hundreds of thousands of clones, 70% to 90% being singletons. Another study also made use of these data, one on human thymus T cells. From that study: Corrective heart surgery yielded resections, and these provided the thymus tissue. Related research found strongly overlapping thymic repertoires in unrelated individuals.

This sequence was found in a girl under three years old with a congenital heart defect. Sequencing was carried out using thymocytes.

The CDR3: CASSPPSTGSNQPQHF. In nucleotides, the CDR3 is TGTGCCAGCTCACCGCCCTCGACAGGGTCCAATCAGCCCCAGCATTTT. V gene TRBV18 combines with J gene TRBJ1-5, with 7 nucleotides matching TRBD1. This CDR3 is built from 16 residues. V lost 3 bases to trimming and J lost 3 bases; unmatched junction nucleotides: 8. Germline values: CDR1 KGHSH, CDR2 LQKENI.